The rows below give T cell receptor beta chains drawn from one sample of a study of Ad26.COV2.S vaccination and SARS-CoV-2 variants. This table comes from immunoSEQ multiplex PCR, and its TCRdb copy is limited to in-frame clones, with some not included. The sample records about 500,000 clones, about 89% being singletons. This sample comprised peripheral blood, obtained in a trial of Ad26.COV2.S vaccine versus placebo. The receptors here all came from a person between 18 and 65 years old who received the Ad26.COV2.S COVID-19 vaccine or a placebo. CDR3s include the opening cysteine and the closing phenylalanine or tryptophan.

V gene,CDR3 protein
TRBV27,CASSNIEMGPYNEQFF
TRBV4-1,CASSQDSITPGYTF
TRBV6-5,CASSTSGSSGEQFF
TRBV28,CASRKRGQREKLFF
TRBV7-8,CASSLRPGTGGPYGYTF
TRBV9,CASSVGNSQGGEQFF
TRBV6-2/TRBV6-3,CASSPSGQGTGYTF
TRBV2,CASSEAYSRGETQYF
TRBV6-6,CASSGLTHSGTDTQYF
TRBV28,CASSLNVGYGYTF
TRBV19,CASSLWERRSEQFF
TRBV2,CASSGDSGGLGGETQYF
TRBV18,CASSPQGNYEQYF
TRBV4-1,CASSQEGGYMNTEAFF
TRBV12-3/TRBV12-4,CASSLRTSSEQYF
TRBV7-2,CASSPNPGQRNQPQHF
TRBV19,CASSRPRTGVNTEAFF
TRBV25-1,CASTWGYEQYF
TRBV5-4,CASSLGGLAASYEQYF
TRBV29-1,CSVPGAGGLYNEQFF
TRBV27,CASSPTPGQVYGYTF
TRBV11-1,CASSGDREGYTF
TRBV6-5,CASSYWGTSVPGELFF
TRBV28,CASSVGQVGNQPQHF
TRBV27,CASSATPGSLNQPQHF
TRBV5-8,CASSTRQGSSGYTF
TRBV3-1/TRBV3-2,CASSPPREAGELFF
TRBV12-3/TRBV12-4,CASKGLINIQYF
TRBV7-8,CASSVRVSYEQYF
TRBV2,CASSEAGVAF
TRBV2,CASSEDRGHDGYTF
TRBV6-4,CASSKTSNTGELFF
TRBV19,CASSIGTGYNSPLHF
TRBV5-4,CASRSDLSGANVLTF
TRBV19,CASVDRGDYNEQFF
TRBV27,CASSPPPDPRGNEQFF
TRBV6-5,CASRKKRANYGYTF
TRBV28,CASRDTGELFF
TRBV6-1,CASSEVGGAQRSPLHF
TRBV5-4,CASSWPGTDALKNTEAFF
TRBV7-9,CASSLDRPLRTVKQETQYF
TRBV10-2,CASSDPTPSDPNTGELFF
TRBV5-5,CASSLTGGYQPQHF
TRBV6-6,CASSPGQAFSYEQYF
TRBV19,CASRESGSQETQYF
TRBV6-5,CASSYSIQGHTIYF
TRBV28,CASSAQGANTEAFF
TRBV4-2,CASSQDLTDLNEKLFF
TRBV5-4,CASSLDFGGRGQETQYF
TRBV9,CASSVGGGGASSYNEQFF
TRBV11-1,CASSFSGEIYEQFF
TRBV3-1/TRBV3-2,CASSHGLAGAPHF
TRBV9,CASSVGSSGSGTDTQYF
TRBV28,CASLDPGAETQYF
TRBV27,CASSLVGGNTEAFF
TRBV3-1/TRBV3-2,CASSQETSRGSYF
TRBV11-2,CASSLGTLTSGRKDEQFF
TRBV5-1,CASSLAGQGFNEQFF